The 16 T cell receptor beta chains reported below all come from one sample, sequenced in a study of radiotherapy plus CTLA-4 blockade in lung cancer. Data came from immunoSEQ multiplex PCR; TCRdb stores just in-frame clones and leaves some out. Among some 110,000 clones, roughly 86% were seen once, and the ten largest hold roughly 3.1%. Here the sequenced sample was peripheral blood, taken from a patient treated with radiotherapy plus ipilimumab. The receptors here all came from a human donor with non-small cell lung cancer that progressed on radiotherapy plus ipilimumab. Some clones in this sample may be carry-over from other donors' samples.

The rearrangement uses TRBV5-1 and TRBJ1-4, with TRBD1 as a possible D gene (5 bases). The CDR3 spans 16 residues. Germline assignment: CDR1 SGHRS and CDR2 YFSETQ. Trimming stripped 3 bases from V and 6 bases from J, with 18 bases between. The CDR3 nucleotides read TGCGCCAGCAGCTCCCTAGGCAACAGGCTATATGAAAAACTGTTTTTT. This encodes CASSSLGNRLYEKLFF. The variable domain in full, with the rest retrieved from reference TRBV5-1 and TRBJ1-4, is KAGVTQTPRYLIKTRGQQVTLSCSPISGHRSVSWYQQTPGQGLQFLFEYFSETQRNKGNFPGRFSGRQFSNSRSEMNVSTLELGDSALYLCASSSLGNRLYEKLFFGSGTQLSVL.

This chain connects TRBV10-2 to TRBJ2-2; D is uncertain. V was clipped by 5 bases and J by 0 bases, with 7 bases between them. CDR1 and CDR2 from the germline V gene are WSHSY and SAAADI. This CDR3 is 14 amino acids long. The chain's CDR3 is CASSRATNTGELFF. In DNA form, the CDR3 reads TGCGCCAGCAGTCGGGCCACGAACACCGGGGAGCTGTTTTTT.

The rearrangement joins TRBV4-3 to TRBJ2-4; 8 bases fit TRBD2. Germline lookup yields CDR1 LGHNA and CDR2 YSLEER. V was pared by 0 bases and J by 2 bases, with 12 bases of the junction left unmatched. This CDR3 region has 19 residues. The CDR3 spells CASSQDASGGSGTKNIQYF. In DNA form, the CDR3 reads TGCGCCAGCAGCCAAGATGCGAGCGGGGGTAGCGGAACCAAAAACATTCAGTACTTC.

This clone was counted only a few times. The CDR3 nucleotides are TGTGCCAGCGGCGTAGGGGGTCAGAGTGGAAACACCATATATTTT. This translates into CASGVGGQSGNTIYF. The V call is TRBV5-4, the J call TRBJ1-3, with a possible D match to TRBD1 (6 bases). This CDR3 is built from 15 residues. From germline, CDR1 is SGHNT and CDR2 YYREEE (reference sequence). V lost 7 bases and J lost 3, with 17 bases in between.

This clone was seen a few times. This rearrangement joins TRBV5-6 to TRBJ1-1; D uncertain. Per the germline V gene, CDR1 is SGHDT and CDR2 is YYEEEE. Trimming left V 0 bases short and J 1 base short, with 16 bases between. This CDR3 has 17 residues. CDR3 protein: CASSLVGALLPNTEAFF. The DNA for the CDR3 is TGTGCCAGCAGCTTGGTGGGTGCCCTACTTCCGAACACTGAAGCTTTCTTT. The full variable domain, its missing parts supplied by reference TRBV5-6 and TRBJ1-1, is DAGVTQSPTHLIKTRGQQVTLRCSPKSGHDTVSWYQQALGQGPQFIFQYYEEEERQRGNFPDRFSGHQFPNYSSELNVNALLLGDSALYLCASSLVGALLPNTEAFFGQGTRLTVV.

This sequence joins TRBV29-1 and TRBJ2-7; possibly TRBD1 for D (6 bases). Germline V gene lookup returns CDR1 SQVTM and CDR2 ANQGSEA. With 1 base removed from V and 3 bases from J, the gap between germline ends came to 10 bases. The CDR3 loop spans 13 amino acids. CDR3 protein: CSVEVGARYEQYF. The CDR3 DNA reads as TGCAGCGTTGAAGTGGGGGCGCGCTACGAGCAGTACTTC.

This rearrangement joins TRBV6-1 to TRBJ1-2, with D tentatively TRBD1 (6 bases). V lost 4 bases, J lost 3 bases, and 18 bases lay in between. Germline V CDR1 and CDR2: MNHNS, SASEGT. The CDR3 length is 16 residues. CDR3 nucleotide sequence: TGTGCCAGCAGTGCCAGACCCCACAGGGATGACTATGGCTACACCTTC. Translation: CASSARPHRDDYGYTF.

This sequence joins TRBV19 and TRBJ2-3; 7 bases agree with TRBD2. Per germline, CDR1 LNHDA and CDR2 SQIVND (reference sequence). This CDR3 is built from 18 residues. With 6 bases clipped from V and 2 bases from J, the junction kept 17 bases outside the gene matches. CDR3 in amino acids: CASSVKRLAETHTDTQYF. The CDR3 bases are TGTGCCAGTAGCGTAAAGAGGCTAGCGGAGACCCACACAGATACGCAGTATTTT.

The chain recombines TRBV27 with TRBJ1-2, with unresolved D. Germline CDR1 reads MNHEY; CDR2 reads SMNVEV (reference sequence). V dropped 6 bases and J dropped 4 bases, with 12 bases sitting between them. The CDR3 extends over 13 amino acids. This CDR3 reads CASRPTVSYGYTF. CDR3 in DNA: TGTGCCAGCAGGCCGACGGTGAGCTATGGCTACACCTTC.

The rearrangement joins TRBV14 to TRBJ2-1; the match to TRBD1 covers 8 bases. Germline V gene sequence: CDR1 SGHDN, CDR2 FVKESK. The CDR3 consists of 20 residues. J lost 4 bases, V lost 0 bases, and 17 bases had no gene match. The CDR3 here is CASSQDSRIPRDRRYNEQFF. The CDR3, as DNA: TGTGCCAGCAGCCAAGATTCCCGCATCCCTCGGGACAGGAGATACAATGAGCAGTTCTTC.

V is TRBV7-2 and J is TRBJ2-7, with unresolved D. V shed 3 bases and J shed 4 bases, with 4 bases lying between them. Per germline, CDR1 SGHTA and CDR2 FQGNSA. The CDR3 spans 11 residues. CDR3 sequence reads: CASSFYYEQYF. For the CDR3, the DNA is TGTGCCAGCAGCTTTTATTACGAGCAGTACTTC.

The table lists this clone with a count of one. The rearrangement joins TRBV10-3 to TRBJ1-4; D might be TRBD1 (6 bases). CDR1 ENHRY and CDR2 SYGVKD come from the germline V gene. V was shortened by 2 bases and J by 6 bases, with 16 bases between the two germline ends. The CDR3 length is 16 residues. CDR3 in amino acids: CAISEGRGGSYEKLFF. In DNA form, the CDR3 reads TGTGCCATCAGTGAGGGTAGAGGGGGGTCGTATGAAAAACTGTTTTTT.

V usage is TRBV4-1 and J usage is TRBJ2-7, with 9 positions matching TRBD1. The germline V gene encodes CDR1 MGHRA and CDR2 YSYEKL. V shed 4 bases, J shed 3 bases, and the junction held 4 bases outside the gene matches. This CDR3 region has 14 residues. The CDR3 sequence: CASSLGTGIYEQYF. CDR3 bases: TGCGCCAGCAGCCTCGGGACAGGGATCTACGAGCAGTACTTC.

This chain connects TRBV5-1 to TRBJ1-5; D might be TRBD1 (5 bases). The CDR3 has 14 amino acids. The germline gives CDR1 SGHRS, CDR2 YFSETQ. Trimming pared 0 bases from V and 5 bases from J, leaving 9 bases between. CDR3 nucleotide sequence: TGCGCCAGCAGCTTGGAGGGGTCGTATCAGCCCCAGCATTTT. This gives the protein CASSLEGSYQPQHF. Based on the CDR3 plus reference TRBV5-1 and TRBJ1-5, the full variable domain is KAGVTQTPRYLIKTRGQQVTLSCSPISGHRSVSWYQQTPGQGLQFLFEYFSETQRNKGNFPGRFSGRQFSNSRSEMNVSTLELGDSALYLCASSLEGSYQPQHFGDGTRLSIL.

On this clone itself: A read error may account for a junction end that differs from germline. This rearrangement joins TRBV2 to TRBJ2-7; either TRBD1 or TRBD2 may fit D (5 bases each). This CDR3 region has 10 residues. Per germline, CDR1 SNHLY and CDR2 FYNNEI. CDR3 sequence reads: CASSSGRDNF. CDR3 bases: TGTGCCAGCAGTAGCGGCAGGGATAATTTC.

This chain joins TRBV4-3 and TRBJ1-5, with a possible D match to TRBD1 (5 bases). Trimming shortened V by 0 bases and J by 4 bases, and 13 bases separated the two germline ends. The CDR3 runs 16 residues. Per germline, CDR1 LGHNA and CDR2 YSLEER. CDR3 sequence reads: CASSQDWGFYNQPQHF. CDR3 bases: TGCGCCAGCAGCCAAGATTGGGGGTTCTATAATCAGCCCCAGCATTTT.